These T cell receptor beta chains were read from a single sample in a study of cytomegalovirus exposure and HLA in healthy donors. Generated by immunoSEQ multiplex PCR, the TCRdb table keeps only in-frame clones and is missing some. This sample yields around 99,000 clones, of which 69% are seen a single time; roughly 5.9% belongs to the top ten. The sequencing sample was made of PBMCs. All receptors derive from a woman in her 70s in good health and CMV-seropositive. CDR3s include the opening cysteine and the closing phenylalanine or tryptophan. The D gene is left open where the match is weak. Rows give clone size only sometimes, using once, few, many, or a class for an expanded clone.

size	D	V	J	DNA	CDR3
few	TRBD1	TRBV15	TRBJ1-5	TGTGCCATCAGTCTGGACAGGGGCAGGGGTGGGCATCAGCCCCAGCATTTT	CAISLDRGRGGHQPQHF
NA	NA	TRBV6-1	TRBJ1-6	TGTGCCAGCAGTGAAAGGGCAGGAGGTAATTCACCCCTCCACTTT	CASSERAGGNSPLHF
NA	NA	TRBV5-1	TRBJ2-7	TGCGCCAGCAGCCTCCAGAGGGCCCCGAACGAGCAGTACTTC	CASSLQRAPNEQYF
NA	TRBD1	TRBV7-7	TRBJ2-2	TGTGCTAGCTGGGGACAGGAAGCCGGGGAGCTGTTTTTT	CASWGQEAGELFF
NA	TRBD1	TRBV6-1	TRBJ1-4	TGTGCCAGCACTCTACAGGGGGAGGTAGAAAAACTGTTTTTT	CASTLQGEVEKLFF
NA	TRBD1	TRBV5-5	TRBJ2-1	TGTGCCAGCAGCCTCTCACAGGGGAGCTACAATGAGCAGTTCTTC	CASSLSQGSYNEQFF
NA	TRBD1	TRBV6-5	TRBJ1-1	TGTGCCAGCAGCGACAGGGTTCTGAACACTGAAGCTTTCTTT	CASSDRVLNTEAFF
few	TRBD1	TRBV10-3	TRBJ2-7	TGTGCCATCGCCCGGGACAGGGGAGCCTACGAGCAGTACTTC	CAIARDRGAYEQYF
NA	TRBD1	TRBV4-1	TRBJ2-6	TGCGCCAGCAGCCAACCCGGGACAGGGAACGTCCTGACTTTC	CASSQPGTGNVLTF
NA	NA	TRBV14	TRBJ1-3	TGTGCCAGCAGCCAAGGGACACTTCGAAACACCATATATTTT	CASSQGTLRNTIYF
few	NA	TRBV9	TRBJ2-2	TGTGCCAGCAGCGTAGGGAGCGCGAACACCGGGGAGCTGTTTTTT	CASSVGSANTGELFF
NA	TRBD1	TRBV19	TRBJ1-1	TGTGCCAGTAGAATGACAGGGCAGAACACTGAAGCTTTCTTT	CASRMTGQNTEAFF
NA	NA	TRBV6-5	TRBJ1-1	TGTGCCAGCAGTTACTCGACTCGGAACACTGAAGCTTTCTTT	CASSYSTRNTEAFF
NA	TRBD1	TRBV5-1	TRBJ2-1	TGCGCCAGCAGCTTGGAGGGGACAGTCTTGAATGAGCAGTTCTTC	CASSLEGTVLNEQFF
NA	NA	TRBV9	TRBJ1-6	TGTGCCAGCAGCGTAGGACAGACTAGCTCACCCCTCCACTTT	CASSVGQTSSPLHF
once	NA	TRBV18	TRBJ2-5	TGTGCCAGCTCACCCCGAGGTAGCGGCTCCCAAGAGACCCAGTACTTC	CASSPRGSGSQETQYF
once	TRBD2	TRBV12-5	TRBJ2-1	TGTGCTAGTGGTTTGGTCCTAGCGGTCGGTGGGAATGAGCAGTTCTTC	CASGLVLAVGGNEQFF
NA	TRBD2	TRBV2	TRBJ2-5	TGTGCCAGCAGTGAACTCTCGCGGGGGGGCCAAGAGACCCAGTACTTC	CASSELSRGGQETQYF
NA	NA	TRBV30	TRBJ1-2	TGTGCCTGGCAAACAGGGCTATTCTATGGCTACACCTTC	CAWQTGLFYGYTF
NA	TRBD1	TRBV7-9	TRBJ1-1	TGTGCCACAGCTGGATTATCCGGGACAGCAATGAACACTGAAGCTTTCTTT	CATAGLSGTAMNTEAFF
few	TRBD1	TRBV6-6	TRBJ1-6	TGTGCCAGCAGTTACTTAGGACAGGCCGATTCACCCCTCCACTTT	CASSYLGQADSPLHF
few	TRBD2	TRBV5-4	TRBJ2-2	TGTGCCAGCAGCCCCGGGAGGTCGGGCACCGGGGAGCTGTTTTTT	CASSPGRSGTGELFF
NA	NA	TRBV2	TRBJ1-6	TGTGCCAGCAGTGAGCTGGGGCAAAGTAATTCACCCCTCCACTTT	CASSELGQSNSPLHF
NA	TRBD1	TRBV30	TRBJ1-1	TGTGCCTGGTCGACAGGGCCGAACACTGAAGCTTTCTTT	CAWSTGPNTEAFF
NA	TRBD2	TRBV5-6	TRBJ2-1	TGTGCCAGCAGCTTTAGACTAGCGGGGGGGCCCCTTGGGAATGAGCAGTTCTTC	CASSFRLAGGPLGNEQFF
NA	TRBD2	TRBV4-3	TRBJ2-1	TGCGCCAGCAGCCTCGGACTAGCGGGGGGCAATGAGCAGTTCTTC	CASSLGLAGGNEQFF
NA	NA	TRBV7-6	TRBJ1-1	TGTGCCAGCAGCCAGGACAGGAACACTGAAGCTTTCTTT	CASSQDRNTEAFF
NA	NA	TRBV10-2	TRBJ1-6	TGCGCCAGCAGGACCGGGACTGCTAATTCACCCCTCCACTTT	CASRTGTANSPLHF
many	NA	TRBV19	TRBJ1-1	TGTGCCAGTAGTCCCATGGGACTAATGAACACTGAAGCTTTCTTT	CASSPMGLMNTEAFF
NA	NA	TRBV15	TRBJ2-5	TGTGCCACCAGCAGAGATCCGGGAGAGACCCAGTACTTC	CATSRDPGETQYF